One and the same sample provided the 21 T cell receptor beta chains below, sequenced in a study of blood T cells in healthy people across ages. Through a sample-barcoded 5' primer and a J-beta primer mix, a second PCR was run for roughly 6 to 12 cycles. TCRdb processed the 5' RACE reads anew with MiXCR; each CDR3 protein has one entry. The profile shows around 1,900,000 distinct CDR3 sequences, 39% of them singletons. The sample taken for sequencing was blood. The receptors stem from a human donor in good health.

The rearrangement joins TRBV27 to TRBJ2-7; D not certain. Germline values: CDR1 MNHEY, CDR2 SMNVEV (reference sequence). CDR3 length: 14 amino acids. V lost 6 bases and J 5 bases, leaving 17 bases between the germline ends. CDR3: CASSSTRFGHEQYF. The CDR3 DNA follows: TGTGCCAGCAGCTCCACCCGATTCGGACACGAGCAGTACTTC.

This clonotype appeared many times. The CDR3 region is CASSQGGLYEQYF. CDR3 coding DNA: TGTGCCAGCAGCCAAGGGGGTTTATACGAGCAGTACTTC. This chain connects TRBV4-2 to TRBJ2-7, with D unresolved. CDR1 is LGHNA and CDR2 is YNFKEQ in the germline V gene. Trimming left V 1 base short and J 4 bases short, with 8 bases between. The CDR3 is made up of 13 amino acids.

The sample holds one count of this clonotype. The chain uses TRBV7-8 and TRBJ2-1; TRBD1 aligns across 10 bases. Germline CDR1 SGHVS, CDR2 FQNEAQ. V shed 5 bases and J 2 bases; nucleotides not matched to a gene: 6. The CDR3 is 16 residues long. The CDR3, as DNA: TGTGCCAGCAGCATCCCCGGGACAGGGGCCTACAATGAGCAGTTCTTC. This translates into CASSIPGTGAYNEQFF.

This clonotype was counted between two and nine times. CDR3 sequence reads: CASRADRTISEQYF. CDR3 DNA sequence: TGTGCCAGCAGAGCCGACAGGACCATATCCGAGCAGTACTTC. The genes are TRBV12-3 or TRBV12-4 and TRBJ2-7; tentative D call: TRBD1 (6 bases). Trimming shortened V by 6 bases and J by 6 bases, and 18 bases separated the two germline ends. The CDR3 loop spans 14 amino acids.

This clonotype was observed a few times. The rearrangement joins TRBV12-3 or TRBV12-4 to TRBJ1-4, with D tentatively TRBD1 (5 bases). Between the trimmed V and J ends, which lost 5 bases and 4 bases, there was a span of 11 bases. The CDR3 extends over 14 amino acids. The CDR3 sequence is CASSLRGYNEKLFF. DNA of the CDR3: TGTGCCAGCAGTCTGAGGGGATATAATGAAAAACTGTTTTTT.

The chain employs TRBV7-6 and TRBJ2-7; D is unclear. The germline gives CDR1 SGHVS, CDR2 FNYEAQ. The V end was cut by 1 base, the J end by 1 base, with 23 bases between. The CDR3 spans 19 residues. In DNA form, the CDR3 reads TGTGCCAGCAGCTTAGTTCTTTCATCCCGAACCATCGCTTCCTACGAGCAGTACTTC. Translated, it gives CASSLVLSSRTIASYEQYF.

To note about this clonotype: This may arise from a read error, as a much more abundant clone is one base away. The genes are TRBV12-3 or TRBV12-4 and TRBJ2-1; TRBD2 matches at 9 bases. With V trimmed by 5 bases and J by 9 bases, 11 bases remained unmatched. The CDR3 has 15 amino acids. CDR3 in amino acids: CASSKRGAPGVEQFF. CDR3 DNA: TGTGCCAGCAGTAAGCGGGGGGCCCCGGGAGTTGAGCAGTTCTTC.

V usage is TRBV6-1 and J usage is TRBJ1-2; D is uncertain. The CDR3 is 15 amino acids. The germline V gene encodes CDR1 MNHNS and CDR2 SASEGT. The V end was cut by 0 bases, the J end by 5 bases, with 13 bases between. CDR3 protein: CASSEAGRPPYGYTF. The CDR3, as DNA: TGTGCCAGCAGTGAAGCCGGCAGGCCCCCTTATGGCTACACCTTC.

This clonotype was observed a handful of times. The chain joins TRBV29-1 to TRBJ1-2, with TRBD1 identical over 9 bases. CDR1 is SQVTM and CDR2 is ANQGSEA in the germline V gene. The CDR3 covers 12 residues. The CDR3 coding sequence is TGCAGTGGGACCGGGACAGGGAATGGCTACACCTTC. Translated: CSGTGTGNGYTF.

This clonotype was detected ten times or more. J is TRBJ1-4 and V is TRBV4-1; D not resolved. The CDR3 loop spans 15 amino acids. The V end lost 4 bases, the J end lost 10 bases, and 19 bases lay between the germline ends. Germline CDR1 MGHRA, CDR2 YSYEKL. The CDR3 DNA sequence: TGCGCCAGCAGCCGAACCGTGCGTAAAGAAGGAAAACTGTTTTTT. The encoded protein is CASSRTVRKEGKLFF.

The sample holds a few counts of this clonotype. This sequence joins TRBV7-9 and TRBJ1-1; D is unresolved. The ends were cut back, 4 bases at V and 1 base at J, with 7 bases in the middle. The CDR3 is 13 amino acids. CDR1 SEHNR and CDR2 FQNEAQ come from the germline V gene (reference sequence). CDR3 in DNA: TGTGCCAGCAGCTCCCCAACGAACACTGAAGCTTTCTTT. Encoded protein: CASSSPTNTEAFF. Full variable domain (rest looked up from reference TRBV7-9 and TRBJ1-1): DTGVSQNPRHKITKRGQNVTFRCDPISEHNRLYWYRQTLGQGPEFLTYFQNEAQLEKSRLLSDRFSAERPKGSFSTLEIQRTEQGDSAMYLCASSSPTNTEAFFGQGTRLTVV.

The chain recombines TRBV29-1 with TRBJ2-5; D gene unclear. This CDR3 is 13 amino acids long. CDR1 is SQVTM, CDR2 ANQGSEA, per germline. Trimming removed 7 bases at V and 1 base at J, with 13 bases between. CDR3 DNA sequence: TGCAGCGCCTCGGGCAGGCTCCAAGAGACCCAGTACTTC. Protein sequence: CSASGRLQETQYF.

V is TRBV20-1 and J is TRBJ1-2; no clear D gene. Germline V lookup: CDR1 DFQATT, CDR2 SNEGSKA (reference sequence). The CDR3 has 11 residues. Here the CDR3 DNA reads TGCAAGGTCAGGAACGGTTATGGCTACACCTTC. This sequence encodes CKVRNGYGYTF.

The chain recombines TRBV7-8 with TRBJ2-1; 9 positions match TRBD1. The CDR3 is made up of 16 amino acids. Trimming took 5 bases from V and 5 from J; bases not matched to a gene: 10. Per the germline V gene, CDR1 is SGHVS and CDR2 is FQNEAQ. The CDR3: CASSIGYRGRNNEQFF. The CDR3 DNA is TGTGCCAGCAGCATCGGCTACAGGGGGCGTAACAATGAGCAGTTCTTC.

V usage is TRBV5-1 and J usage is TRBJ1-3, with D uncertain. The CDR3 totals 14 residues. The V gene's germline CDR1 is SGHRS and CDR2 YFSETQ. V was cut by 0 bases and J by 0 bases, with 4 bases left in between. DNA for the CDR3: TGCGCCAGCAGCTTGGCGGCCTCTGGAAACACCATATATTTT. Its translation is CASSLAASGNTIYF.

On this clonotype itself: A much larger clone is a single base away; this may be a read error. The CDR3 spells CANSDSAGRTDTQYF. The CDR3 DNA follows: TGTGCCAACAGTGACTCCGCCGGCCGCACAGATACGCAGTATTTT. The chain recombines TRBV6-4 with TRBJ2-3; D remains unclear. CDR1 MRHNA and CDR2 SNTAGT come from the germline V gene. This CDR3 contains 15 residues.

The V call is TRBV20-1, the J call TRBJ2-7; 8 bases fit TRBD1. Judging by the DNA end, TRBJ2-5 fits better; the J call may be wrong. CDR1 is DFQATT and CDR2 is SNEGSKA in the germline V gene (reference sequence). The CDR3 consists of 13 residues. In DNA form, the CDR3 reads TGCAGTGCCCACAACAGGGGGTGGGAGACCCAGTACTTC. Translated: CSAHNRGWETQYF.

The table lists this clonotype with a few counts. The V and J genes are TRBV28 and TRBJ2-7; 10 bases map to TRBD1. V dropped 8 bases and J dropped 3; count of bases not matched to a gene: 4. The CDR3 consists of 13 residues. Germline CDR1 and CDR2: MDHEN and SYDVKM. CDR3: CASCGTGDYEQYF. For the CDR3, the DNA is TGTGCCAGCTGCGGGACAGGGGACTACGAGCAGTACTTC.

This clonotype turned up a few times. The chain combines TRBV4-3 with TRBJ2-7; D ambiguous. V was cut by 4 bases and J by 2 bases, with 18 bases left in between. The CDR3 extends over 16 amino acids. The germline CDR1 and CDR2 sequences are LGHNA and YSLEER. This CDR3 is CASSLITLGGTYEQYF. For the CDR3, the DNA is TGCGCCAGCAGCCTCATCACCCTGGGCGGTACCTACGAGCAGTACTTC.

This clonotype was seen a few times. The chain is built from TRBV29-1 and TRBJ1-2, with a tentative D call TRBD1 (6 bases). Trimming removed 5 bases at V and 5 bases at J, with 15 bases between. Germline V gives CDR1 SQVTM, CDR2 ANQGSEA. The CDR3 consists of 13 residues. The CDR3 DNA is TGCAGCGTTCCCACCACGGGGGCGTATGGCTACACCTTC. Its protein is CSVPTTGAYGYTF.

J is TRBJ1-2 and V is TRBV12-3 or TRBV12-4; possibly TRBD1 for D (5 bases). The CDR3 runs to 13 residues. V was clipped by 8 bases and J by 7 bases, with 17 bases between them. Here the CDR3 reads CASGLGGRAGYTF. DNA for the CDR3: TGTGCCAGCGGCCTCGGGGGTAGGGCTGGCTACACCTTC.